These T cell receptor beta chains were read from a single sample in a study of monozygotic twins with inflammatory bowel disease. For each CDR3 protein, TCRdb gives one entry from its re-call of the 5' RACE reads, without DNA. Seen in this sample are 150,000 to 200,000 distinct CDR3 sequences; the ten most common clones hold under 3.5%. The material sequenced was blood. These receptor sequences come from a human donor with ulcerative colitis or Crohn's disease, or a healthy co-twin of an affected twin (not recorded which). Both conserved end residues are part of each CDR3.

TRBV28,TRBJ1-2,CASSLGPGEDSYGYTF
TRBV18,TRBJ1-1,CASSPFGTGDTEAFF
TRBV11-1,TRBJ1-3,CASSPDRGLEFSGNTIYF
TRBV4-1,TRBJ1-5,CASSQGGGKGNQPQHF
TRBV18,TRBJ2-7,CASSSGNRGFTYEQYF
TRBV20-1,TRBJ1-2,CSAPLGGVYGHGYTF
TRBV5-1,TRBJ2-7,CASSPDTFYEQYF
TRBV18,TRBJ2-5,CASSPPGLEDTQYF
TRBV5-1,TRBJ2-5,CASSSSSGEGTQYF
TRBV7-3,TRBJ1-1,CASSLLWGNTEAFF
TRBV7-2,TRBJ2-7,CAARLAGEPYYEQYF
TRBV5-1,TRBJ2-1,CASSGGLAEYNEQFF